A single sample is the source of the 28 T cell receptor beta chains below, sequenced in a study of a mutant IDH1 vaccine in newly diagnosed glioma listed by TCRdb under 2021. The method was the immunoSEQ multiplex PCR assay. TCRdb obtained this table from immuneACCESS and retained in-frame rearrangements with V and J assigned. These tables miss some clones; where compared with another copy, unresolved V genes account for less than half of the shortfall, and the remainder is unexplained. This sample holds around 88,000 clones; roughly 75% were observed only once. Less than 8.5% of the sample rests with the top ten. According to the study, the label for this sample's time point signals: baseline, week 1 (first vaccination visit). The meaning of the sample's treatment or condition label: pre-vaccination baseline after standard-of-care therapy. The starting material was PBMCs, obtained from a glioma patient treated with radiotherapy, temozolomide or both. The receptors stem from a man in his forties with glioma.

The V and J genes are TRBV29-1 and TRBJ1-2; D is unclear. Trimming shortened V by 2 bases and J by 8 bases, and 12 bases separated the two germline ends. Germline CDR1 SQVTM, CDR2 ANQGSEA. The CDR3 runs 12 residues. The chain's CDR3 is CSVENGPRGYTF. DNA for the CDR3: TGCAGCGTTGAAAACGGCCCTAGGGGCTACACCTTC.

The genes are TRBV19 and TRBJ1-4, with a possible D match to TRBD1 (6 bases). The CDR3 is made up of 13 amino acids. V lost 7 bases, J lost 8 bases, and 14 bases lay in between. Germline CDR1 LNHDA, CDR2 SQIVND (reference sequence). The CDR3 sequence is CASNHRVDEKLFF. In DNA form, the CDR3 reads TGTGCCAGTAATCACAGGGTTGACGAAAAACTGTTTTTT.

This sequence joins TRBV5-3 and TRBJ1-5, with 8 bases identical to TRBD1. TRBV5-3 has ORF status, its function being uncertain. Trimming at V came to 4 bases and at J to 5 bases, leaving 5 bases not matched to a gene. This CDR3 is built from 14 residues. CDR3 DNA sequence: TGTGCCAGAAGCCACGGACAGGGAGATCAGCCCCAGCATTTT. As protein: CARSHGQGDQPQHF.

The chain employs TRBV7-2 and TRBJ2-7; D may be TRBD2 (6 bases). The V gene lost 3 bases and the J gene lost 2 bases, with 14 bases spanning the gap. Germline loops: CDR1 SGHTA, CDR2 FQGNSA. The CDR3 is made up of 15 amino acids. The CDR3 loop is CASSFKPGLTYEQYF. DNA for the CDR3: TGTGCCAGCAGCTTTAAACCGGGACTCACCTACGAGCAGTACTTC.

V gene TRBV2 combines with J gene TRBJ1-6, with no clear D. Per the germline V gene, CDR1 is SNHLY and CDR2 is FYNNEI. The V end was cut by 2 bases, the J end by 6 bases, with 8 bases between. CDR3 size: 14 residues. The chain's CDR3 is CASSEWGGNSPLHF. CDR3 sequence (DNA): TGTGCCAGCAGTGAATGGGGTGGTAATTCACCCCTCCACTTT.

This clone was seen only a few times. CDR3 protein: CASSPGPSNQPQHF. CDR3 in DNA: TGTGCCAGCTCACCTGGCCCCAGCAATCAGCCCCAGCATTTT. This chain links TRBV18 with TRBJ1-5; unclear D gene. V lost 3 bases to trimming and J lost 1 base, with 7 bases between them. This CDR3 contains 14 residues. Germline CDR1 is KGHSH and CDR2 is LQKENI.

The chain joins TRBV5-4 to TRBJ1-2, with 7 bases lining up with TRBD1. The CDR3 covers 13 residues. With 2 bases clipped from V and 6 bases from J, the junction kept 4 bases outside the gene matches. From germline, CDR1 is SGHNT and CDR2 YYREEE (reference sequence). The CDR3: CASSFRQGDGYTF. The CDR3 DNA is TGTGCCAGCAGCTTCAGACAGGGAGATGGCTACACCTTC.

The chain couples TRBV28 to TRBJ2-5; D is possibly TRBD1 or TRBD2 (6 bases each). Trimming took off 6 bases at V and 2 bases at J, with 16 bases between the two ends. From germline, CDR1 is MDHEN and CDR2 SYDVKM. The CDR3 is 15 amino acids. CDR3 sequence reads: CASSSVWGAQETQYF. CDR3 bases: TGTGCCAGCAGCTCCGTTTGGGGGGCGCAAGAGACCCAGTACTTC. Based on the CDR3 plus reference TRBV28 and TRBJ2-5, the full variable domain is DVKVTQSSRYLVKRTGEKVFLECVQDMDHENMFWYRQDPGLGLRLIYFSYDVKMKEKGDIPEGYSVSREKKERFSLILESASTNQTSMYLCASSSVWGAQETQYFGPGTRLLVL.

The CDR3 region has the DNA TGTGCCAGCAGTTCCCTGGGGGAGCGGAATCAGCCCCAGCATTTT. Its protein is CASSSLGERNQPQHF. V and J are TRBV6-1 and TRBJ1-5, with TRBD1 as a possible D gene (5 bases). Germline V gene sequence: CDR1 MNHNS, CDR2 SASEGT. The CDR3 length is 15 residues. The ends were cut back, 5 bases at V and 4 bases at J, with 15 bases in the middle.

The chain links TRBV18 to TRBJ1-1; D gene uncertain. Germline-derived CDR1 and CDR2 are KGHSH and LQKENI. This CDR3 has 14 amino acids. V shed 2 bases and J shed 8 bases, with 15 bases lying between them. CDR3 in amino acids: CASSPDLGSPEAFF. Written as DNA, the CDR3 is TGTGCCAGCTCACCAGATTTGGGCAGTCCCGAAGCTTTCTTT.

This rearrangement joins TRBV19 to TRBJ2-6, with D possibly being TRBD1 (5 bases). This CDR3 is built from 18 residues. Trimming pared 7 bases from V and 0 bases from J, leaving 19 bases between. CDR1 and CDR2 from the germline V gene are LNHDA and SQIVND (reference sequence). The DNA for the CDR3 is TGTGCCAGTACTCTCGGCGTCAGGGCGTTCTCTGGGGCCAACGTCCTGACTTTC. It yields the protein CASTLGVRAFSGANVLTF.

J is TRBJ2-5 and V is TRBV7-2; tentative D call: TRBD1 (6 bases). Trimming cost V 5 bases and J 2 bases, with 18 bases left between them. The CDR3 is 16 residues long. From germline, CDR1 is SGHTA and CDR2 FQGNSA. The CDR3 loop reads CASSRVQDRRQETQYF. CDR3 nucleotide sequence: TGTGCCAGCAGCCGAGTCCAAGACAGGAGGCAAGAGACCCAGTACTTC.

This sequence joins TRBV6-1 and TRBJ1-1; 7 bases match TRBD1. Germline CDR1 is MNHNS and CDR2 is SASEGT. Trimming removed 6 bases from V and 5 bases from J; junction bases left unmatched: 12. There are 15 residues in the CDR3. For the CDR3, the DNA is TGTGCCAGCAGAAGGACAGGCGGACCCGGTACTGAAGCTTTCTTT. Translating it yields CASRRTGGPGTEAFF.

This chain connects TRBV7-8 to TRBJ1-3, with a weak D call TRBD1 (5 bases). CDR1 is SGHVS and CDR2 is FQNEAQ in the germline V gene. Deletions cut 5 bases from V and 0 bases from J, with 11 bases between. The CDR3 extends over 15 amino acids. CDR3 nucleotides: TGTGCCAGCAGCCCAGGGCATAGCTCTGGAAACACCATATATTTT. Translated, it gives CASSPGHSSGNTIYF.

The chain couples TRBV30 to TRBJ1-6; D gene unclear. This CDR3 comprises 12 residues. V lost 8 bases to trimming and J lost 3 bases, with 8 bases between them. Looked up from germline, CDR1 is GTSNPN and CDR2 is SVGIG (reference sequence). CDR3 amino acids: CAGQSYNSPLHF. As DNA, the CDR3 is TGTGCCGGGCAGAGCTATAATTCACCCCTCCACTTT.

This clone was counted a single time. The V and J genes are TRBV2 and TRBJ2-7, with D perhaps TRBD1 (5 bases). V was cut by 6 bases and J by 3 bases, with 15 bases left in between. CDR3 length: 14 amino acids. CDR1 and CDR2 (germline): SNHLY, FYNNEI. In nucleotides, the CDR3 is TGTGCCAGCAGGAGACAGTCGGCGGTCTACGAGCAGTACTTC. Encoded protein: CASRRQSAVYEQYF.

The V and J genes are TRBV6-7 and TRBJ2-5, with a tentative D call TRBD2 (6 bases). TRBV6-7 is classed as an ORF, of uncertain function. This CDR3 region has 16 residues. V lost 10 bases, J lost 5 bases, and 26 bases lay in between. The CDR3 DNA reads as TGTGCCATCGTACCCCGGGGGACGCCTGTGGGGGAGACCCAGTACTTC. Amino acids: CAIVPRGTPVGETQYF.

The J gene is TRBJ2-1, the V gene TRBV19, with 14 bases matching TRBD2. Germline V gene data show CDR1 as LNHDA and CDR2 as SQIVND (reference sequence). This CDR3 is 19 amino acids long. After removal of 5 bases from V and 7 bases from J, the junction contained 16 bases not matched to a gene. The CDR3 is CASSGGGQGWTSGRNEQFF. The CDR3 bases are TGTGCCAGTAGTGGAGGGGGACAGGGTTGGACTAGCGGGAGGAATGAGCAGTTCTTC.

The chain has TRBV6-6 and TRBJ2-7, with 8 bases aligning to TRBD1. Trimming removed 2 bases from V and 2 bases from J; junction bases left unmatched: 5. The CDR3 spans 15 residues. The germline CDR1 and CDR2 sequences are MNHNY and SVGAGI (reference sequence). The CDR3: CASSYGQGATYEQYF. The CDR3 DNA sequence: TGTGCCAGCAGTTACGGGCAGGGGGCCACCTACGAGCAGTACTTC.

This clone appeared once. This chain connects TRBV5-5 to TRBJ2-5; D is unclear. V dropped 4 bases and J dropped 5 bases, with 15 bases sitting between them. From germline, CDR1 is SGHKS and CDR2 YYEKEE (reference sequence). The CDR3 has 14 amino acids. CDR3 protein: CASSPRAQSETQYF. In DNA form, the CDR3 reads TGTGCCAGCAGCCCCCGGGCCCAAAGCGAGACCCAGTACTTC.

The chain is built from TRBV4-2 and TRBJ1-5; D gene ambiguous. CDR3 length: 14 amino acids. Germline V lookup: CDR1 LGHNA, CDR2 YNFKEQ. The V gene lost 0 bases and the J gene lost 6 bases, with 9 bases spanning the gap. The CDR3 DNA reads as TGTGCCAGCAGCCAAGATCCTGGGAGTCAGCCCCAGCATTTT. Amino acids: CASSQDPGSQPQHF.

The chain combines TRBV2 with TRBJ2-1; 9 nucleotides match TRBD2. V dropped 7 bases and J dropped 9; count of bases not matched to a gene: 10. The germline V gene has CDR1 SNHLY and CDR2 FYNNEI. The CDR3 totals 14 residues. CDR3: CASMWREGRGEQFF. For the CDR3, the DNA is TGTGCCAGCATGTGGCGGGAGGGCCGGGGTGAGCAGTTCTTC.

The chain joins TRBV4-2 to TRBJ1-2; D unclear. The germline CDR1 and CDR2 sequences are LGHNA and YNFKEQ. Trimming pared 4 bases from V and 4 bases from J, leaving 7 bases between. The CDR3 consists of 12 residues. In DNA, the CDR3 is TGTGCCAGCAGCCCCAGTAGCTATGGCTACACCTTC. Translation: CASSPSSYGYTF.

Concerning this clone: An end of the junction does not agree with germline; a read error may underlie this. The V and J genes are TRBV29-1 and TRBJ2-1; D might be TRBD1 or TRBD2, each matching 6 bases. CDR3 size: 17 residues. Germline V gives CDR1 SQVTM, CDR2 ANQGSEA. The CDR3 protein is CSVELVGGSSSNNEQFF. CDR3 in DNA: TGCAGCGTTGAATTGGTAGGGGGGAGTAGCTCCAACAATGAGCAGTTCTTC.

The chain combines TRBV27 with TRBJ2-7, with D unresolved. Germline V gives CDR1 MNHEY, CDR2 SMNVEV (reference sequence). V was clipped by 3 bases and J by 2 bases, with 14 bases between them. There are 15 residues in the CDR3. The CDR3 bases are TGTGCCAGCAGTTTGGATGTGAAGAACCCCTACGAGCAGTACTTC. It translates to CASSLDVKNPYEQYF.

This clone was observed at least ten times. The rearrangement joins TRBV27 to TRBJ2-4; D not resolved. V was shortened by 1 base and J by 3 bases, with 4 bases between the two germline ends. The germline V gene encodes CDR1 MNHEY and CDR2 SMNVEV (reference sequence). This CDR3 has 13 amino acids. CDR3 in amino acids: CASSLLGKNIQYF. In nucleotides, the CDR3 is TGTGCCAGCAGTTTATTGGGCAAAAACATTCAGTACTTC.

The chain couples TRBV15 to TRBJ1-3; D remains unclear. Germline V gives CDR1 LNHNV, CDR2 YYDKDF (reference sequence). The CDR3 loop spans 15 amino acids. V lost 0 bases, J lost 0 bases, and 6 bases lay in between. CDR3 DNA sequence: TGTGCCACCAGCAGAGATAGGAGCTCTGGAAACACCATATATTTT. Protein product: CATSRDRSSGNTIYF.

CDR3 amino acids: CASSLTLRSEKGNQPQHF. In nucleotides, the CDR3 is TGTGCCAGCAGCCTAACTCTTAGGTCGGAGAAGGGCAATCAGCCCCAGCATTTT. This chain connects TRBV7-8 to TRBJ1-5; D gene ambiguous. This CDR3 spans 18 amino acids. The V gene lost 5 bases and the J gene lost 2 bases, with 22 bases spanning the gap. Germline V gives CDR1 SGHVS, CDR2 FQNEAQ.